These T cell receptor beta chains were read from a single sample in a study of T cells in Graves' hyperthyroidism and ophthalmopathy. MiXCR, run by TCRdb on the multiplex PCR reads, gives a single entry per CDR3 protein. The sample has under 400,000 distinct CDR3 sequences, approximately 17% seen once. The specimen was blood. The source of these receptors is a man under 40 with Graves' hyperthyroidism. The CDR3 runs from the conserved cysteine through the conserved F or W. D genes are given only for firm matches. Clone size, where shown, is once, few, many, or a class for clones that have expanded.

>NA|few|TRBJ1-1|TRBV5-1
CASSLAWGSSEAFF
TGCGCCAGCAGCTTGGCCTGGGGTAGCTCTGAAGCTTTCTTT
>NA|many|TRBJ1-5|TRBV11-2
CASSLEGGPQHF
TGTGCCAGCAGCCTGGAGGGGGGGCCCCAGCATTTT
>TRBD2|NA|TRBJ2-1|TRBV30
CAWSVLSGNEQFF
TGTGCCTGGAGTGTACTGAGCGGGAACGAGCAGTTCTTC
>NA|few|TRBJ2-7|TRBV7-9
CASSHEGSFYEQYF
TGTGCCAGCAGCCACGAGGGATCATTCTACGAGCAGTACTTC
>NA|many|TRBJ2-2|TRBV28
CASKIGGPDTGELFF
TGTGCCAGCAAGATCGGGGGCCCAGACACCGGGGAGCTGTTTTTT
>NA|NA|TRBJ2-2|TRBV4-2
CASSQEGDVGLSGELFF
TGTGCCAGCAGCCAAGAGGGGGATGTCGGATTATCCGGGGAGCTGTTTTTT
>NA|many|TRBJ1-1|TRBV29-1
CSVATGLNTEAFF
TGCAGCGTTGCCACAGGGTTGAACACTGAAGCTTTCTTT
>TRBD1|many|TRBJ2-7|TRBV13
CASSSGTGVYEQYF
TGTGCCAGCAGCTCCGGGACAGGGGTCTACGAGCAGTACTTC
>NA|NA|TRBJ2-3|TRBV11-2
CASSHDTQYF
TGTGCCAGCAGTCACGATACGCAGTATTTT
>NA|NA|TRBJ2-6|TRBV29-1
CFRRELAANVLTF
TGCTTCAGACGGGAACTTGCGGCCAACGTCCTGACTTTC
>NA|few|TRBJ2-2|TRBV3-1
CASSQEPVGTGELFF
TGTGCCAGCAGCCAAGAGCCGGTGGGCACCGGGGAGCTGTTTTTT
>NA|NA|TRBJ1-2|TRBV15
CATSPRVGGDGGYTF
TGTGCCACCAGCCCCCGGGTAGGAGGGGACGGCGGCTACACCTTC
>TRBD2|many|TRBJ2-7|TRBV20-1
CSALSGRLSYEQYF
TGCAGTGCCCTTAGCGGGAGGCTCTCCTACGAGCAGTACTTC
>TRBD2|few|TRBJ2-1|TRBV7-9
CASSPSGSSYNEQLF
TGTGCCAGCAGCCCTAGCGGGAGTTCCTACAATGAGCAGCTCTTC
>NA|many|TRBJ2-1|TRBV28
CASSYPGALSEQFF
TGTGCCAGCAGTTATCCGGGAGCCCTCAGTGAGCAGTTCTTC
>NA|few|TRBJ1-1|TRBV20-1
CSARTPGTSSRAFF
TGCAGTGCTAGAACTCCCGGGACATCTAGTAGGGCCTTCTTT
>TRBD1|NA|TRBJ1-1|TRBV20-1
CSVVGQRNTEDFF
TGCAGTGTTGTGGGACAGAGGAACACTGAAGATTTCTTT
>NA|many|TRBJ1-2|TRBV27
CASSLTLTYGYTF
TGTGCCAGCAGTTTGACACTCACCTATGGCTACACCTTC
>NA|many|TRBJ2-1|TRBV18
CASSGTSYNEQFF
TGTGCCAGCTCAGGGACCTCCTACAATGAGCAGTTCTTC
>NA|NA|TRBJ2-6|TRBV19
CASSIGGLGGSGANVLTF
TGTGCCAGTAGTATAGGAGGTCTAGGAGGCTCTGGGGCCAACGTCCTGACTTTC
>NA|many|TRBJ2-7|TRBV28
CASSPPGREKEQYF
TGTGCCAGCAGCCCCCCGGGCAGGGAGAAAGAGCAGTACTTC
>TRBD1|many|TRBJ1-6|TRBV20-1
CSARLQGPPGSPLHF
TGCAGTGCTAGACTACAGGGGCCCCCTGGATCACCCCTCCACTTT
>NA|many|TRBJ1-1|TRBV7-9
CASSLGLGSEAFF
TGTGCCAGCAGCTTAGGATTGGGGTCAGAAGCTTTCTTT
>NA|few|TRBJ2-3|TRBV5-1
CASKPLLGTDTQYF
TGCGCCAGCAAGCCTCTCCTAGGCACAGATACGCAGTATTTT
>NA|NA|TRBJ2-2|TRBV9
CASSVASRAGGGFSGELFF
TGTGCCAGCAGCGTAGCGTCGAGGGCAGGGGGAGGCTTTTCCGGGGAGCTGTTTTTT
>TRBD1|many|TRBJ2-7|TRBV5-5
CASSPGTESYEQYF
TGTGCCAGCAGCCCCGGGACAGAATCCTACGAGCAGTACTTC
>TRBD1|many|TRBJ1-1|TRBV19
CASSTFEGQVRTEAFF
TGTGCCAGTAGTACTTTCGAGGGACAGGTACGGACTGAAGCTTTCTTT
>NA|many|TRBJ2-5|TRBV11-3
CASSSWTQETQYF
TGTGCCAGCAGCTCTTGGACCCAAGAGACCCAGTACTTC
>NA|many|TRBJ1-1|TRBV30
CAWSEGIGSTEAFF
TGTGCCTGGAGTGAGGGGATCGGCAGCACTGAAGCTTTCTTT
>NA|few|TRBJ2-5|TRBV7-2
CASSGGWGETQYF
TGTGCCAGCAGCGGGGGCTGGGGGGAGACCCAGTACTTC
>NA|NA|TRBJ2-1|TRBV2
CASSEFQNNEQFF
TGTGCCAGCAGTGAATTCCAGAACAATGAGCAGTTCTTC
>NA|few|TRBJ1-2|TRBV6-1
CASSEASTIPGRGYTF
TGTGCCAGCAGTGAAGCATCAACCATACCCGGACGAGGCTACACCTTC
>NA|many|TRBJ2-7|TRBV7-8
CASSLAGGLSYEQYF
TGTGCCAGCAGCTTAGCGGGGGGGCTCTCCTACGAGCAGTACTTC
>NA|NA|TRBJ2-1|TRBV14
CASSRITYNEQFF
TGTGCCAGCAGTCGAATTACCTACAATGAGCAGTTCTTC
>NA|NA|TRBJ1-3|TRBV20-1
CSARDLYRGDTIYF
TGCAGTGCTAGAGATCTGTACCGCGGCGACACCATATATTTT
>NA|many|TRBJ2-5|TRBV12-3/TRBV12-4
CASSSRFGETQYF
TGTGCCAGCAGTTCTAGGTTTGGAGAGACCCAGTACTTC
>NA|few|TRBJ1-2|TRBV29-1
CSVTRNRAYGYTF
TGCAGCGTTACAAGGAACAGAGCCTATGGCTACACCTTC
>TRBD2|many|TRBJ2-5|TRBV5-1
CASSHWTSGETQYF
TGCGCCAGCAGCCACTGGACTAGCGGTGAGACCCAGTACTTC
>TRBD1|many|TRBJ1-5|TRBV30
CAWTSGQGNQPQHF
TGTGCCTGGACTTCGGGACAGGGCAATCAGCCCCAGCATTTT
>NA|NA|TRBJ1-2|TRBV27
CASSSPPGTTNYGYTF
TGTGCCAGCAGTTCCCCCCCCGGGACAACAAACTATGGCTACACCTTC
>NA|NA|TRBJ2-7|TRBV9
CASSVTEGGPYEQYF
TGTGCCAGCAGCGTAACCGAGGGGGGACCCTACGAGCAGTACTTC
>NA|NA|TRBJ2-7|TRBV15
CATSRDQTEQYF
TGTGCCACCAGCAGAGATCAGACCGAGCAGTACTTC
>NA|few|TRBJ2-5|TRBV4-1
CASSTLQHPQETQYF
TGCGCCAGCAGCACTCTACAGCACCCCCAAGAGACCCAGTACTTC
>NA|NA|TRBJ2-7|TRBV15
CATSGGRRTSSYEQYF
TGTGCCACCAGCGGAGGGAGGCGGACGAGCTCCTACGAGCAGTACTTC
>TRBD2|NA|TRBJ2-1|TRBV7-3
CASSLTGLAGKVWNEQFF
TGTGCCAGCAGCTTAACGGGACTAGCGGGAAAGGTTTGGAATGAGCAGTTCTTC
>NA|many|TRBJ2-7|TRBV3-1
CASSQSGAEQYF
TGTGCCAGCAGCCAGTCCGGGGCGGAGCAGTACTTC
>TRBD2|many|TRBJ2-4|TRBV6-1
CASALAAVAKNIQYF
TGTGCCAGTGCCCTAGCGGCAGTAGCCAAAAACATTCAGTACTTC